This TCR beta chain was obtained from a study of T-cell memory formation after mild COVID-19. Study as a whole: TCR clusters were mostly donor specific. Notes on the study in general: Prior to infection, memory already included some responding clones, suggesting cross-reactive memory joined. Among clones peaking at day 37 in the second wave, SARS-CoV-2 specificity remained unconfirmed.

Notes on this clonotype: Antigen unknown.

The authors produced TCR alpha and TCR beta cDNA libraries with sample barcodes and UMIs by 5'RACE using constant-segment primers. TCRdb fed the 5' RACE reads into MiXCR, producing one record per CDR3 protein. The table includes 500,000 to 550,000 distinct CDR3 sequences, 20% detected once. V dropped 3 bases and J dropped 5; count of bases not matched to a gene: 6. Germline CDR1 SNHLY, CDR2 FYNNEI. The CDR3 is 14 residues long. V is TRBV2 and J is TRBJ1-2, with TRBD1 matching 7 bases. The specimen sequenced was PBMCs or a T cell subset sorted from them (not recorded which). The receptor comes from an adult woman who had mild COVID-19 (a few samples of this study predate the infection). Cell type and time point are not known. The CDR3 bases are TGTGCCAGCAGTGAGGAGGGACAGCTTTATGGCTACACCTTC. The encoded protein is CASSEEGQLYGYTF.